The 5 T cell receptor beta chains reported below all come from one sample, sequenced in a study of T-cell reconstitution after alpha-beta-depleted transplantation in children. Unique molecular identifiers were used to barcode this TCRbeta library. TCRdb reprocessed the PCR reads via MiXCR and lists one record per CDR3 protein. The sample includes approximately 640,000 distinct CDR3 sequences, approximately 15% seen only once; the top ten take around 0.96%. The sample was PBMCs from the stem cell graft donor, taken from the stem cell graft. All receptors derive from a human donor who donated a stem cell graft to a child with acute myeloid leukemia.

The J gene is TRBJ2-7, the V gene TRBV25-1; the D is unclear. Germline lookup yields CDR1 MGHDK and CDR2 SYGVNS. The CDR3 has 16 residues. V lost 1 base, J lost 3 bases, and 16 bases lay in between. CDR3 residues: CASSESHGGRNYEQYF. Written as DNA, the CDR3 is TGTGCCAGCAGTGAATCGCACGGTGGGCGGAACTACGAGCAGTACTTC.

This clonotype occurred many times. V is TRBV4-2 and J is TRBJ1-2, with 7 bases matching TRBD1. With V trimmed by 0 bases and J by 4 bases, 5 bases remained unmatched. CDR3 length: 15 residues. Germline CDR1 reads LGHNA; CDR2 reads YNFKEQ. The CDR3 here is CASSQEGDRTYGYTF. CDR3 nucleotides: TGTGCCAGCAGCCAAGAGGGGGACAGAACCTATGGCTACACCTTC.

About this clonotype: This could be a read error, since a much larger clone is one nucleotide away. The chain couples TRBV20-1 to TRBJ1-1, with no clear D. Per the germline V gene, CDR1 is DFQATT and CDR2 is SNEGSKA (reference sequence). V shed 0 bases and J shed 5 bases, with 10 bases lying between them. The CDR3 runs 13 residues. CDR3 sequence reads: CSAREAEMTEAFF. The CDR3 nucleotides read TGCAGTGCTAGAGAGGCAGAAATGACTGAAGCTTTCTTT.

This clonotype was found many times. The chain recombines TRBV29-1 with TRBJ1-2; D remains ambiguous. Germline assignment: CDR1 SQVTM and CDR2 ANQGSEA. V gave up 6 bases and J gave up 4 bases, with 15 bases separating them. This CDR3 spans 13 amino acids. CDR3 sequence (DNA): TGCAGCGTCCGCAACACCGTGGGCTATGGCTACACCTTC. Translating gives CSVRNTVGYGYTF.

This clonotype was seen only a few times. The chain is built from TRBV2 and TRBJ1-1, with D unresolved. The germline CDR1 and CDR2 sequences are SNHLY and FYNNEI. With 7 bases removed from V and 7 bases from J, the gap between germline ends came to 10 bases. The CDR3 extends over 11 amino acids. The CDR3 loop is CASTTLNEAFF. CDR3 bases: TGTGCCAGCACCACCCTAAATGAAGCTTTCTTT.